This TCR beta chain came from a study of T cell responses to AZD1222 COVID-19 vaccine. The wider study: Samples with a second dose at about 4 or about 12 weeks were pooled together.

Sequenced by immunoSEQ multiplex PCR; TCRdb stores in-frame clones only, minus some. The sample includes around 99,000 clones, about 90% of them seen just once. The germline V gene encodes CDR1 SGHNT and CDR2 YENEEA. The V end was cut by 1 base, the J end by 3 bases, with 10 bases between. The CDR3 length is 15 residues. Study outcomes and limitations: An increase in Spike-specific TCR breadth and depth was observed after two AZD1222 doses. Regions 160-218 and 743-854 held dominance among vaccine-associated CD4 TCRs, which spanned spike. Only a handful of AZD1222 recipients, several in all, had baseline seropositivity.

For this clone: Its matching antigen is unknown.

Source: peripheral blood, taken on day 0 of AZD1222 vaccination. The gene calls are TRBV11-3 and TRBJ1-3; D not certain. The TCR originated in an adult in good health. The CDR3 DNA follows: TGTGCCAGCAGCTTAGTATCGGCTCTTGGAAACACCATATATTTT. Translated: CASSLVSALGNTIYF.